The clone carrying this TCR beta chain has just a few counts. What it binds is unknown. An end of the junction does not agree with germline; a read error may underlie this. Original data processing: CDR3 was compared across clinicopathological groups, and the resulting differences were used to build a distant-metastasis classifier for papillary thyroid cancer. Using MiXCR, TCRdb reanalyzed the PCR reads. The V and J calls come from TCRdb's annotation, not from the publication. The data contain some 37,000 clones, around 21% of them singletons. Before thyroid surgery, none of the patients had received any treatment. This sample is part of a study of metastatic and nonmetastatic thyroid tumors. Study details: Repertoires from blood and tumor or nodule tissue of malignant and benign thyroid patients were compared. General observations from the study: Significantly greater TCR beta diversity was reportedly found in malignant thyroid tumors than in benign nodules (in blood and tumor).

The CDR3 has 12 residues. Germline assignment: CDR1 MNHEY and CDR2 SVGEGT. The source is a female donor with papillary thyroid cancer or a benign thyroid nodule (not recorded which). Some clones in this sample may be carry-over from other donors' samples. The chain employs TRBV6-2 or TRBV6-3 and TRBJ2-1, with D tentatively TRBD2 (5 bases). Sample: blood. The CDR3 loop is CASIFSAGEQLF. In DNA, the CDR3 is TGTGCCAGCATTTTTTCCGCGGGTGAGCAGCTCTTC.